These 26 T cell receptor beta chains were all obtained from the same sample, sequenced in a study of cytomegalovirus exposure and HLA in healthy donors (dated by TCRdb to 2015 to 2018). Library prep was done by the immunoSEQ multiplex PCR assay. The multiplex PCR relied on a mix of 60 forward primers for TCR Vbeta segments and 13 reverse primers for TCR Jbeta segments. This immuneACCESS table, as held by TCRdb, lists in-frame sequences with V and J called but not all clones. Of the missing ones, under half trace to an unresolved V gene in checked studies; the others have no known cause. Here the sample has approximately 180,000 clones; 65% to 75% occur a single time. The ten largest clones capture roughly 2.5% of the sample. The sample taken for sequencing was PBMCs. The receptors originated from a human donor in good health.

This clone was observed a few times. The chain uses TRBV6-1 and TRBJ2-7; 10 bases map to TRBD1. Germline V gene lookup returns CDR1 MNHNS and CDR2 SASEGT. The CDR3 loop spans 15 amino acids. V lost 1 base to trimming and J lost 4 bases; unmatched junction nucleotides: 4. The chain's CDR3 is CASSEGTGGFYEQYF. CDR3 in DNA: TGTGCCAGCAGTGAAGGGACAGGGGGTTTTTACGAGCAGTACTTC.

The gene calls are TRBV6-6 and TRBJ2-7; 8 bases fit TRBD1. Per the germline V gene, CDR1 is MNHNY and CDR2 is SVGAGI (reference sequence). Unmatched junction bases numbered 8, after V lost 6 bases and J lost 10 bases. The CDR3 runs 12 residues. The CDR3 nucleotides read TGTGCCAGCAGATCCCCGGACAGGGTTCAGTACTTC. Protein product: CASRSPDRVQYF.

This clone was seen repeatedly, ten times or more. In DNA, the CDR3 is TGCGCCAGCAGAGACAGGGAAACTGAAGCTTTCTTT. As protein: CASRDRETEAFF. The chain combines TRBV4-1 with TRBJ1-1; 7 bases fit TRBD1. This CDR3 has 12 residues. V shed 6 bases and J 5 bases; nucleotides not matched to a gene: 3. CDR1 and CDR2 from the germline V gene are MGHRA and YSYEKL.

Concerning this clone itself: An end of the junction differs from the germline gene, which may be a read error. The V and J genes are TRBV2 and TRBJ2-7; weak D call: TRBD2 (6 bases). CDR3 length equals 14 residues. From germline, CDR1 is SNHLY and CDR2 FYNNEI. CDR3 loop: CASSEGDFTYEQYF. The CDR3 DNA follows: TGTGCCAGCAGCGAAGGGGACTTTACCTACGAGCAGTACTTC.

CDR3 sequence: CASSTGTSGVNEQFF. CDR3 in DNA: TGTGCCAGCAGCACTGGGACTAGCGGGGTTAATGAGCAGTTCTTC. The V gene is TRBV7-3, the J gene TRBJ2-1; 13 nucleotides agree with TRBD2. The CDR3 has 15 residues. Germline V gives CDR1 SGHTA, CDR2 FQGTGA. Trimming at V came to 5 bases and at J to 7 bases, leaving 5 bases not matched to a gene.

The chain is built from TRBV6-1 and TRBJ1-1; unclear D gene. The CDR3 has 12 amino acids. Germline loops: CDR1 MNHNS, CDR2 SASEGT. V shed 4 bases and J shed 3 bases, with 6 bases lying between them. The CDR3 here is CASSAFDTEAFF. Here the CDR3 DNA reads TGTGCCAGCAGTGCTTTCGACACTGAAGCTTTCTTT.

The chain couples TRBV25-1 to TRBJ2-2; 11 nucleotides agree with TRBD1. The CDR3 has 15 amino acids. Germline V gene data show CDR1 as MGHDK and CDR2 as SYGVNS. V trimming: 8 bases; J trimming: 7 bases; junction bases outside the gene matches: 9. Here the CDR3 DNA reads TGTGCCAGCCGCAAGGACAGGGGGCGCGACGGGGAGCTGTTTTTT. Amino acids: CASRKDRGRDGELFF.

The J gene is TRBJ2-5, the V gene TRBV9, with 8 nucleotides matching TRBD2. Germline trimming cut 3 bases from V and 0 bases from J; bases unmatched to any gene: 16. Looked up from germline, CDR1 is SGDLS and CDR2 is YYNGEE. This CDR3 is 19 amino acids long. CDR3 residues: CASSDPKLGLGQYQETQYF. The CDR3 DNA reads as TGTGCCAGCAGCGACCCGAAACTGGGACTAGGACAGTACCAAGAGACCCAGTACTTC.

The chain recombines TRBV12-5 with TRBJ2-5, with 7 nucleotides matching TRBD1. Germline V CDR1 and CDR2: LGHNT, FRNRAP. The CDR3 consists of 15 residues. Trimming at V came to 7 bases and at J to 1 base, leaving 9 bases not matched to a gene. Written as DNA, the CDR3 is TGTGCTAGTGAACGACAGGGAACCCTCCAAGAGACCCAGTACTTC. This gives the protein CASERQGTLQETQYF.

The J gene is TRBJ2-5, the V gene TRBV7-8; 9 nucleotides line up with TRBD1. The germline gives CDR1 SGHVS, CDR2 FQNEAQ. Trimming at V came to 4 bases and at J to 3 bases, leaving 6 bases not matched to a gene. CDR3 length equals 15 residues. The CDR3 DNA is TGTGCCAGCAGCTACCGGACAGGGGAGGAAGAGACCCAGTACTTC. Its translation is CASSYRTGEEETQYF.

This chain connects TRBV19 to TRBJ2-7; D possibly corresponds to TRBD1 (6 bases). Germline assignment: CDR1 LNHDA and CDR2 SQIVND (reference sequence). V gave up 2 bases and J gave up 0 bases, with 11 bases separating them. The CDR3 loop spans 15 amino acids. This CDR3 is CASSITVQGSYEQYF. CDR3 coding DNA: TGTGCCAGTAGTATAACGGTACAGGGCTCCTACGAGCAGTACTTC.

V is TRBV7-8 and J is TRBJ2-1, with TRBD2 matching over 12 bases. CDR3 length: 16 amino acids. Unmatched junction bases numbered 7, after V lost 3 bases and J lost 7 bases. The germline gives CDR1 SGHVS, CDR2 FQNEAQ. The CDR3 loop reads CASSFGLAGSKNEQFF. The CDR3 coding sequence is TGTGCCAGCAGCTTCGGACTAGCGGGGTCGAAGAATGAGCAGTTCTTC.

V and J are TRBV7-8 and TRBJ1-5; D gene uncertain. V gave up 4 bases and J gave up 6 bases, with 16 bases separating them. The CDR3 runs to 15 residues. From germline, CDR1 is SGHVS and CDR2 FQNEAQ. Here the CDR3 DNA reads TGTGCCAGCAGCTGGGGATTCAAGGGAGGTCAGCCCCAGCATTTT. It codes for CASSWGFKGGQPQHF.

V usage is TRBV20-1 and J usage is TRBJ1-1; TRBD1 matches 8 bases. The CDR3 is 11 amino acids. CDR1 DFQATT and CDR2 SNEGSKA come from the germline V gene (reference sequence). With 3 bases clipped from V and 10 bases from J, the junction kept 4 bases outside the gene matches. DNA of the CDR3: TGCAGTGCTAGTCCAGGGGGCTTAGCTTTCTTT. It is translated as CSASPGGLAFF.

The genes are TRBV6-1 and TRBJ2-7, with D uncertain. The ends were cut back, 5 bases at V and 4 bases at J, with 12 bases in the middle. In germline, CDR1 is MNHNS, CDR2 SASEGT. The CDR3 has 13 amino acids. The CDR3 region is CASSRSSGYEQYF. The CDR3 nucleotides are TGTGCCAGCAGTCGCTCGTCAGGTTACGAGCAGTACTTC.

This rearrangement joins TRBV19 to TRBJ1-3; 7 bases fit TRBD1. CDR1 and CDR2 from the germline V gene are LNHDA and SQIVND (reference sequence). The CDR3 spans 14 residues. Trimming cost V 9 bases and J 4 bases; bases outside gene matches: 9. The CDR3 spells CASSDRVAGNTIYF. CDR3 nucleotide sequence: TGTGCCAGCTCCGACAGGGTAGCAGGAAACACCATATATTTT.

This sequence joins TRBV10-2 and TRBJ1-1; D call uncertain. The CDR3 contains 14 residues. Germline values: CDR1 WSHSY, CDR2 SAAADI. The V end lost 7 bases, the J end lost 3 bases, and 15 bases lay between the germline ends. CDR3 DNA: TGCGCCAGCAAACCTGCCGGGGAATACACTGAAGCTTTCTTT. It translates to CASKPAGEYTEAFF.

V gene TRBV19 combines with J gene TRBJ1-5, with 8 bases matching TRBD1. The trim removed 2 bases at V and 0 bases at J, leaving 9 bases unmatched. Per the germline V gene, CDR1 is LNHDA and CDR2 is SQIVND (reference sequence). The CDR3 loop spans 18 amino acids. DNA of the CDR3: TGTGCCAGTAGTATACTCCTCGACAGGGGCGGTAGCAATCAGCCCCAGCATTTT. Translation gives CASSILLDRGGSNQPQHF.

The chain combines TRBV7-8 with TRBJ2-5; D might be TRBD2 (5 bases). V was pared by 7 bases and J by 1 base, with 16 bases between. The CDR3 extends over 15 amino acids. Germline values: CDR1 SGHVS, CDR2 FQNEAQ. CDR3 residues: CASMTRGGRQETQYF. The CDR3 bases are TGTGCCAGCATGACTCGTGGCGGGCGCCAAGAGACCCAGTACTTC.

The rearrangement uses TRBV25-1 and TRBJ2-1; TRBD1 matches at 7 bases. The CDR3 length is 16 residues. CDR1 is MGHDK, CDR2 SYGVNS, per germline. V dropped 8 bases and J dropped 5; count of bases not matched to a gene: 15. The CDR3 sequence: CASQMRGRGYDNEQFF. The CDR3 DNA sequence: TGTGCCAGCCAGATGAGGGGCAGGGGGTACGACAATGAGCAGTTCTTC. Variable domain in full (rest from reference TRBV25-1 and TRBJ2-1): EADIYQTPRYLVIGTGKKITLECSQTMGHDKMYWYQQDPGMELHLIHYSYGVNSTEKGDLSSESTVSRIRTEHFPLTLESARPSHTSQYLCASQMRGRGYDNEQFFGPGTRLTVL.

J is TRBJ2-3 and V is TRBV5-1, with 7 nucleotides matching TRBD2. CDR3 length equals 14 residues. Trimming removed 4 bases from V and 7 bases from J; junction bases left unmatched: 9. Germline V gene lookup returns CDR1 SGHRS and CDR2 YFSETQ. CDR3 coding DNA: TGCGCCAGCAGCCGAGCGGGACCAGGTAATACGCAGTATTTT. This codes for CASSRAGPGNTQYF.

CDR3 coding DNA: TGCGCCAGCAGCCAAGATGGGGGCCCTGATCAGCCCCAGCATTTT. It encodes CASSQDGGPDQPQHF. The chain links TRBV4-1 to TRBJ1-5, with D maybe TRBD1 (6 bases). Per germline, CDR1 MGHRA and CDR2 YSYEKL. Deletions cut 0 bases from V and 5 bases from J, with 11 bases between. The CDR3 has 15 amino acids.

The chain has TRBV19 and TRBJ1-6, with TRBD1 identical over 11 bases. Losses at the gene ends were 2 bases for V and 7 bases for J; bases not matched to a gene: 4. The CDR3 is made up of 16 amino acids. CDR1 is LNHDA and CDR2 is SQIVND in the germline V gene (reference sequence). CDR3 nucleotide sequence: TGTGCCAGTAGTATAATGGACAGGGGGCGCAATTCACCCCTCCACTTT. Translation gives CASSIMDRGRNSPLHF.

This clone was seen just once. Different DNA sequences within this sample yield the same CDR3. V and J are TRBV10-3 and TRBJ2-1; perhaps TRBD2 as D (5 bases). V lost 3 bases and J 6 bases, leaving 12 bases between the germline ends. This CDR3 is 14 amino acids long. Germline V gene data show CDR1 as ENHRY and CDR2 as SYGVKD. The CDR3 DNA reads TGTGCCATCAGTGATCGGACTGGTGGCAATGAGCAGTTCTTC. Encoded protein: CAISDRTGGNEQFF.

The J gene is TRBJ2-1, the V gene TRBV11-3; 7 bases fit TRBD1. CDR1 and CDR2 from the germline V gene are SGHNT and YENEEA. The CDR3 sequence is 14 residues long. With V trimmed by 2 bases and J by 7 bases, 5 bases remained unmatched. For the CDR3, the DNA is TGTGCCAGCAGCTTACAGGGGGTCCGGAATGAGCAGTTCTTC. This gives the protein CASSLQGVRNEQFF. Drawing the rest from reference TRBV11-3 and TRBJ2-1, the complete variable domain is EAGVVQSPRYKIIEKKQPVAFWCNPISGHNTLYWYLQNLGQGPELLIRYENEEAVDDSQLPKDRFSAERLKGVDSTLKIQPAELGDSAVYLCASSLQGVRNEQFFGPGTRLTVL.

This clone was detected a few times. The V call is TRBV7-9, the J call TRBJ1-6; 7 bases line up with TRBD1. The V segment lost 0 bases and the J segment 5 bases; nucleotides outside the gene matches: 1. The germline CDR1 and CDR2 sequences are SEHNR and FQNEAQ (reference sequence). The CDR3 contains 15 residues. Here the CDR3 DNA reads TGTGCCAGCAGCTTAGCCGGGACAGATAATTCACCCCTCCACTTT. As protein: CASSLAGTDNSPLHF.